The rows below give T cell receptor beta chains drawn from one sample of a study of chemoradiotherapy in HPV16-positive cancers. Measured with immunoSEQ multiplex PCR; TCRdb has only the in-frame clones, and not every one. The repertoire holds 8,000 to 10,000 clones, with approximately 91% as singletons. Sequencing was performed on blood, taken from a patient who underwent chemoradiotherapy. All receptors come from a human donor with HPV-associated anogenital cancer. The CDR3 runs from the conserved cysteine through the conserved F or W. Each record gives: J gene, D gene, V gene, clone size, CDR3 DNA, CDR3 protein. The D gene is left open where the match is weak. The size field is filled for only some rows; it gives once, few, many or a size class.

j_call: TRBJ1-2
d_call: NA
v_call: TRBV10-3
clone_size: few
cdr3_nt: TGTGCCATCAGTGATGGTACGAACTATGGCTACACCTTC
cdr3_aa: CAISDGTNYGYTF

j_call: TRBJ1-4
d_call: NA
v_call: TRBV7-5
clone_size: NA
cdr3_nt: TGTGCCAGAAGCCAAGAAGACAGGGACAGGAATGAAAAACTGTTTTTT
cdr3_aa: CARSQEDRDRNEKLFF

j_call: TRBJ2-7
d_call: TRBD1
v_call: TRBV27
clone_size: NA
cdr3_nt: TGTGCCAGCAGCCCCGACAGGGGGTATACCTACGAGCAGTACTTC
cdr3_aa: CASSPDRGYTYEQYF

j_call: TRBJ2-3
d_call: NA
v_call: TRBV11-2
clone_size: NA
cdr3_nt: TGTGCCAGCAGCTTACGATCTTCGCGGGGGCTGGGGGATACGCAGTATTTT
cdr3_aa: CASSLRSSRGLGDTQYF

j_call: TRBJ2-5
d_call: TRBD1
v_call: TRBV10-3
clone_size: NA
cdr3_nt: TGTGCCATCAGTGAGGGACAGGGGGCAGAGACCCAGTACTTC
cdr3_aa: CAISEGQGAETQYF

j_call: TRBJ2-1
d_call: NA
v_call: TRBV27
clone_size: NA
cdr3_nt: TGTGCCAGCAGTTTTACTCCCCTCTCCTACAATGAGCAGTTCTTC
cdr3_aa: CASSFTPLSYNEQFF

j_call: TRBJ2-3
d_call: NA
v_call: TRBV9
clone_size: NA
cdr3_nt: TGTGCCAGCAGCGTATATGACGGACGCACAGATACGCAGTATTTT
cdr3_aa: CASSVYDGRTDTQYF

j_call: TRBJ2-1
d_call: TRBD1
v_call: TRBV25-1
clone_size: NA
cdr3_nt: TGTGCCAGCAGTGAACTAGACAGGGGCTATCAGTTCTTC
cdr3_aa: CASSELDRGYQFF

j_call: TRBJ1-1
d_call: NA
v_call: TRBV2
clone_size: once
cdr3_nt: TGTGCCAGCAGTGATGGACAGAACACTGAAGCTTTCTTT
cdr3_aa: CASSDGQNTEAFF

j_call: TRBJ1-5
d_call: TRBD1
v_call: TRBV7-9
clone_size: few
cdr3_nt: TGTGCCAGCAGCGCTCAGGGGGGGGCGAGTCAGCCCCAGCATTTT
cdr3_aa: CASSAQGGASQPQHF

j_call: TRBJ2-5
d_call: TRBD2
v_call: TRBV5-4
clone_size: once
cdr3_nt: TGTGCCAGCAGCCCAGACCTTAGCGGGGGGGATTACTTC
cdr3_aa: CASSPDLSGGDYF

j_call: TRBJ2-3
d_call: NA
v_call: TRBV9
clone_size: NA
cdr3_nt: TGTGCCAGCACCCATAGCGGCACTACGGTAGATACGCAGTATTTT
cdr3_aa: CASTHSGTTVDTQYF

j_call: TRBJ2-2
d_call: TRBD2
v_call: TRBV4-3
clone_size: NA
cdr3_nt: TGCGCCAGCCGAAAGCGGGGGGGCCGTGGCACCGGGGAGCTGTTTTTT
cdr3_aa: CASRKRGGRGTGELFF

j_call: TRBJ1-4
d_call: TRBD1
v_call: TRBV9
clone_size: NA
cdr3_nt: TGTGCCAGCAGCGCAAGGACAGGGATTGATGAAAAACTGTTTTTT
cdr3_aa: CASSARTGIDEKLFF

j_call: TRBJ1-4
d_call: NA
v_call: TRBV5-1
clone_size: NA
cdr3_nt: TGCGCCAGCAGCTTGGCGGGGGGCGGGGATGAAAAACTGTTTTTT
cdr3_aa: CASSLAGGGDEKLFF

j_call: TRBJ1-1
d_call: TRBD1
v_call: TRBV6-5
clone_size: NA
cdr3_nt: TGTGCCACCGGACAGGGAAGGAACACTGAAGCTTTCTTT
cdr3_aa: CATGQGRNTEAFF

j_call: TRBJ1-1
d_call: NA
v_call: TRBV6-1
clone_size: NA
cdr3_nt: TGTGCCAGCAGTGGCCGCAGGACCTCGGACACTGAAGCTTTCTTT
cdr3_aa: CASSGRRTSDTEAFF

j_call: TRBJ1-1
d_call: NA
v_call: TRBV18
clone_size: NA
cdr3_nt: TGTGCCAGCTCTCCAGGACAGTCACTTGAAGCTTTCTTT
cdr3_aa: CASSPGQSLEAFF

j_call: TRBJ1-1
d_call: NA
v_call: TRBV21-1
clone_size: NA
cdr3_nt: TGTGCCAGCAGTACACACATAGGTGAAGCTTTCTTT
cdr3_aa: CASSTHIGEAFF

j_call: TRBJ2-7
d_call: NA
v_call: TRBV23-1
clone_size: NA
cdr3_nt: TGCGCCAGCTCTACACGAAAGGTAGAAACCTACGAGCAGTACTTC
cdr3_aa: CASSTRKVETYEQYF

j_call: TRBJ2-1
d_call: NA
v_call: TRBV6-6
clone_size: NA
cdr3_nt: TGTGCCAGCAAATTAGGGTGGGAGCAGTTCTTC
cdr3_aa: CASKLGWEQFF

j_call: TRBJ1-5
d_call: NA
v_call: TRBV5-1
clone_size: few
cdr3_nt: TGCGCCAGCAGCTTGGATGGACAGCCCAATCAGCCCCAGCATTTT
cdr3_aa: CASSLDGQPNQPQHF

j_call: TRBJ2-5
d_call: TRBD2
v_call: TRBV5-1
clone_size: NA
cdr3_nt: TGCGCCAGCAGCTTTACCGGGACTAGTACAGAGACCCAGTACTTC
cdr3_aa: CASSFTGTSTETQYF

j_call: TRBJ2-2
d_call: NA
v_call: TRBV5-8
clone_size: NA
cdr3_nt: TGTGCCAGCAGGCAACAGGGAAGTGGCACCGGGGAGCTGTTTTTT
cdr3_aa: CASRQQGSGTGELFF

j_call: TRBJ1-1
d_call: NA
v_call: TRBV23-1
clone_size: NA
cdr3_nt: TGCGCCAGCAGTCAATCCCCGGCCCAGGGGTTACCTGAAGCTTTCTTT
cdr3_aa: CASSQSPAQGLPEAFF

j_call: TRBJ2-2
d_call: TRBD2
v_call: TRBV9
clone_size: once
cdr3_nt: TGTGCCAGCAGCGTAGGTTACAGCGGGGGGCCCTCGAGCACCGGGGAGCTGTTTTTT
cdr3_aa: CASSVGYSGGPSSTGELFF

j_call: TRBJ1-2
d_call: TRBD1
v_call: TRBV6-6
clone_size: NA
cdr3_nt: TGTGCCAGCAGTTACGCCGGACAGGGCGGTGACCCTGGCTACACCTTC
cdr3_aa: CASSYAGQGGDPGYTF

j_call: TRBJ2-1
d_call: TRBD2
v_call: TRBV6-5
clone_size: NA
cdr3_nt: TGTGCCAGCAGTCAGGGGACTAGCTTCTATGAGCAGTTCTTC
cdr3_aa: CASSQGTSFYEQFF

j_call: TRBJ1-2
d_call: NA
v_call: TRBV2
clone_size: once
cdr3_nt: TGTGCCATACCTAGACAGCCCGAAAGCTATGGCTACACCTTC
cdr3_aa: CAIPRQPESYGYTF

j_call: TRBJ1-1
d_call: NA
v_call: TRBV7-2
clone_size: NA
cdr3_nt: TGTGCCAGCAGCCCCGGGCGGAACACTGAAGCTTTCTTT
cdr3_aa: CASSPGRNTEAFF

j_call: TRBJ2-1
d_call: NA
v_call: TRBV5-1
clone_size: NA
cdr3_nt: TGTGCCAGCAGCTGGTATACAGGAGGAACCTACAATGAGCAGTTCTTC
cdr3_aa: CASSWYTGGTYNEQFF

j_call: TRBJ1-4
d_call: TRBD1
v_call: TRBV4-1
clone_size: NA
cdr3_nt: TGCGCCAGCAGCCAAGATATTAGGAGGGGGCAAGCTAATGAAAAACTGTTTTTT
cdr3_aa: CASSQDIRRGQANEKLFF

j_call: TRBJ2-2
d_call: TRBD1
v_call: TRBV7-9
clone_size: NA
cdr3_nt: TGTGCCAGCAGCTTAGGGAGACAGGGGGCTGCCGGGGAGCTGTTTTTT
cdr3_aa: CASSLGRQGAAGELFF

j_call: TRBJ1-1
d_call: TRBD1
v_call: TRBV19
clone_size: NA
cdr3_nt: TGTGCCAGTAGTATATCAGGGGGCTCGAACACTGAAGCTTTCTTT
cdr3_aa: CASSISGGSNTEAFF

j_call: TRBJ2-5
d_call: TRBD1
v_call: TRBV30
clone_size: NA
cdr3_nt: TGTGCCTGGAGCCCAGGGGGAATCCAAGAGACCCAGTACTTC
cdr3_aa: CAWSPGGIQETQYF

j_call: TRBJ2-4
d_call: TRBD2
v_call: TRBV7-9
clone_size: NA
cdr3_nt: TGTGCCAGCAGCGGAGTAGCGGGGGGACTAGCCAAAAACATTCAGTACTTC
cdr3_aa: CASSGVAGGLAKNIQYF

j_call: TRBJ1-1
d_call: NA
v_call: TRBV30
clone_size: once
cdr3_nt: TGTGCCTGGAGTGTAGCTTATGGCACTGAAGCTTTCTTT
cdr3_aa: CAWSVAYGTEAFF

j_call: TRBJ1-2
d_call: NA
v_call: TRBV4-3
clone_size: few
cdr3_nt: TGCGCCAGCAGCCAAGATCGCGGGGCGGAAGGCTATGGCTACACCTTC
cdr3_aa: CASSQDRGAEGYGYTF

j_call: TRBJ1-4
d_call: NA
v_call: TRBV7-6
clone_size: NA
cdr3_nt: TGTGCCAGCAGCCCCGTTGGGTCAACTAATGAAAAACTGTTTTTT
cdr3_aa: CASSPVGSTNEKLFF

j_call: TRBJ2-3
d_call: NA
v_call: TRBV19
clone_size: NA
cdr3_nt: TGTGCCAGTAGTGCAGGCTCCACAGATACGCAGTATTTT
cdr3_aa: CASSAGSTDTQYF

j_call: TRBJ2-7
d_call: NA
v_call: TRBV11-2
clone_size: NA
cdr3_nt: TGTGCCAGCAGCTTAGATCAGGGCAGAACCTACGAGCAGTACTTC
cdr3_aa: CASSLDQGRTYEQYF

j_call: TRBJ2-7
d_call: NA
v_call: TRBV19
clone_size: NA
cdr3_nt: TGTGCCAGTAGTATAAAAGTTTTCACCTACGAGCAGTACTTC
cdr3_aa: CASSIKVFTYEQYF

j_call: TRBJ2-5
d_call: TRBD2
v_call: TRBV7-7
clone_size: NA
cdr3_nt: TGTGCCAGCAGCCTCAGTAGCGGGGCCGGGGGGGAGACCCAGTACTTC
cdr3_aa: CASSLSSGAGGETQYF

j_call: TRBJ2-2
d_call: TRBD2
v_call: TRBV9
clone_size: NA
cdr3_nt: TGTGCCAGCAGCGTAGTTAGCGGGGGGGACACCGGGGAGCTGTTTTTT
cdr3_aa: CASSVVSGGDTGELFF

j_call: TRBJ2-1
d_call: NA
v_call: TRBV4-3
clone_size: NA
cdr3_nt: TGCGCCAGCAGCCAGAGAGGCGTTAGCTCCTACAATGAGCAGTTCTTC
cdr3_aa: CASSQRGVSSYNEQFF

j_call: TRBJ2-4
d_call: NA
v_call: TRBV7-2
clone_size: few
cdr3_nt: TGTGCCAGCAGCCGGGACCAGCCGGGGGACATTCAGTACTTC
cdr3_aa: CASSRDQPGDIQYF

j_call: TRBJ2-5
d_call: NA
v_call: TRBV4-2
clone_size: NA
cdr3_nt: TGTGCCAGCAGCCAGTTAAGGGAGACCCAGTACTTC
cdr3_aa: CASSQLRETQYF

j_call: TRBJ2-5
d_call: NA
v_call: TRBV7-9
clone_size: NA
cdr3_nt: TGTGCCAGCAGCTTATCAGGGGAAGAGACCCAGTACTTC
cdr3_aa: CASSLSGEETQYF

j_call: TRBJ2-3
d_call: NA
v_call: TRBV9
clone_size: once
cdr3_nt: TGTGCCAGCAGCGTAGTTCAAACCAGAAGCACAGATACGCAGTATTTT
cdr3_aa: CASSVVQTRSTDTQYF

j_call: TRBJ2-5
d_call: TRBD1
v_call: TRBV7-2
clone_size: NA
cdr3_nt: TGTGCCAGCAGCTTATCACCGGGGACAGTACTTAGCGAGACCCAGTACTTC
cdr3_aa: CASSLSPGTVLSETQYF

j_call: TRBJ1-6
d_call: NA
v_call: TRBV19
clone_size: NA
cdr3_nt: TGTGCCAGTAGCCCAACCTCCTATAATTCACCCCTCCACTTT
cdr3_aa: CASSPTSYNSPLHF

j_call: TRBJ1-2
d_call: NA
v_call: TRBV4-3
clone_size: NA
cdr3_nt: TGCGCCAGCAGCCAGTTATCAGGGTATGGCTACACCTTC
cdr3_aa: CASSQLSGYGYTF

j_call: TRBJ2-2
d_call: TRBD1
v_call: TRBV5-1
clone_size: NA
cdr3_nt: TGCGCCAGCAATTGGGACAGGTACACCGGGGAGCTGTTTTTT
cdr3_aa: CASNWDRYTGELFF

j_call: TRBJ1-1
d_call: TRBD1
v_call: TRBV19
clone_size: NA
cdr3_nt: TGTGCCAGTAGCACCGGACAGGGGGTAAGCACTGAAGCTTTCTTT
cdr3_aa: CASSTGQGVSTEAFF

j_call: TRBJ1-1
d_call: NA
v_call: TRBV7-2
clone_size: NA
cdr3_nt: TGTGCCAGCAGCTTCGGGACGGTGAACACTGAAGCTTTCTTT
cdr3_aa: CASSFGTVNTEAFF

j_call: TRBJ1-5
d_call: NA
v_call: TRBV19
clone_size: NA
cdr3_nt: TGTGCCAGTAGTATAACGGGGGCGGGTCAGCCCCAGCATTTT
cdr3_aa: CASSITGAGQPQHF

j_call: TRBJ2-3
d_call: TRBD2
v_call: TRBV5-1
clone_size: NA
cdr3_nt: TGCGCCAGCAGTCATAGCGGGGCAAGCACAGATACGCAGTATTTT
cdr3_aa: CASSHSGASTDTQYF

j_call: TRBJ1-1
d_call: NA
v_call: TRBV9
clone_size: NA
cdr3_nt: TGTGCCAGCAGCCCTGGACATTTGGGAAACACTGAAGCTTTCTTT
cdr3_aa: CASSPGHLGNTEAFF

j_call: TRBJ2-3
d_call: TRBD2
v_call: TRBV5-1
clone_size: NA
cdr3_nt: TGCGCCAGCAGCTTGGAAGGGCTAGCGGGGGCCTCAGATACGCAGTATTTT
cdr3_aa: CASSLEGLAGASDTQYF

j_call: TRBJ1-5
d_call: NA
v_call: TRBV11-2
clone_size: NA
cdr3_nt: TGTGCCAGCAGCTTAGGGGGGCCTGATCAGCCCCAGCATTTT
cdr3_aa: CASSLGGPDQPQHF